This T cell receptor beta chain came from a study of radiation and T cells in renal cell carcinoma. Overall study findings and caveats: Pretreatment tumor biopsies were lacking, so baseline clonotypes are unknown.

Here immunoSEQ multiplex PCR was the method, and the copy in TCRdb shows in-frame clones only, minus some. The data show 140,000 to 150,000 clones, roughly 90% seen once. Of note for this clone: Its target is unknown.

Trimming removed 5 bases from V and 0 bases from J; junction bases left unmatched: 4. CDR1 ENHRY and CDR2 SYGVKD come from the germline V gene. This CDR3 region has 15 residues. Indicated time point: blood 4 weeks post-SBRT, at nephrectomy. Treatment meaning: 15 Gy SBRT to primary tumor, nephrectomy 4 weeks later. Nephrectomy followed 15 Gy stereotactic body radiation by 4 weeks. The chain uses TRBV10-3 and TRBJ2-7; 10 bases agree with TRBD2. The specimen comprised blood, sampled from a patient whose treatment included radiotherapy and nephrectomy. This clonotype was obtained from a woman in her fifties or sixties with renal cell carcinoma. CDR3 DNA: TGTGCCATCAGTACAAGCGGGAGGGGCTCCTACGAGCAGTACTTC. Translating gives CAISTSGRGSYEQYF.